This T cell receptor beta chain was captured by sequencing in a study of T cells in tuberculosis. Produced via immunoSEQ multiplex PCR; TCRdb's table is partial and in-frame only. In the table there are around 38,000 clones, nearly 97% of which are singletons. Adolescents were screened for latent TB by skin test and IGRA. CDR1 and CDR2 (germline): SGHDN, FVKESK. With V trimmed by 6 bases and J by 2 bases, 6 bases remained unmatched. The CDR3 spans 15 residues. The chain has TRBV14 and TRBJ2-7; 11 bases are shared with TRBD1. The TCR comes from a donor between 10 and 35 years old with latent tuberculosis or without tuberculosis infection. Sequencing input: PBMCs. CDR3 sequence: CASRSSGQGAYEQYF. The CDR3 nucleotides are TGTGCCAGCAGATCTTCGGGACAGGGGGCCTACGAGCAGTACTTC.